These 10 T cell receptor beta chains were sequenced from one sample in a study of human T cells and chemical hapten exposure. Time point: patch test 2, 6 weeks after DPC sensitization. The treatment: therapeutic diphenylcyclopropenone sensitization with weekly scalp DPC. Via MiXCR, TCRdb re-called the RACE reads, giving one row per CDR3 protein. The table includes approximately 75,000 distinct CDR3 sequences, 8.5% detected once. The input for sequencing was whole blood, taken in connection with sensitization to the hapten diphenylcyclopropenone (DPC). The receptors were gathered from a woman aged 50 to 60 with alopecia areata. Some clones in this sample may be carry-over from other donors' samples.

There are a few counts of this clonotype. The V and J genes are TRBV19 and TRBJ1-3; D is ambiguous. The CDR3 loop spans 13 amino acids. Germline V lookup: CDR1 LNHDA, CDR2 SQIVND (reference sequence). The V end was cut by 3 bases, the J end by 1 base, with 4 bases between. For the CDR3, the DNA is TGTGCCAGTAGTATGGGGTCTGGAAACACCATATATTTT. Protein sequence: CASSMGSGNTIYF.

This clonotype was seen more than once but under ten times. This chain links TRBV5-1 with TRBJ1-1; 9 nucleotides align to TRBD1. Germline V CDR1 and CDR2: SGHRS, YFSETQ. The CDR3 totals 15 residues. V lost 3 bases, J lost 1 base, and 4 bases stayed unmatched. CDR3 coding DNA: TGCGCCAGCAGCTGGGGGACAGGGCAGAACACTGAAGCTTTCTTT. Amino acid sequence: CASSWGTGQNTEAFF.

This clonotype was recorded at least ten times. CDR3 loop: CASSVVGADTQYF. In nucleotides, the CDR3 is TGTGCCAGCAGTGTAGTCGGGGCAGATACGCAGTATTTT. This chain uses TRBV2 with TRBJ2-3, with D maybe TRBD2 (5 bases). The V end was cut by 4 bases, the J end by 4 bases, with 9 bases between. Looked up from germline, CDR1 is SNHLY and CDR2 is FYNNEI. This CDR3 region has 13 residues.

To note about this clonotype: It may be a read error: a sequence one base away is much more abundant. The V call is TRBV6-5, the J call TRBJ1-2; D not resolved. This CDR3 region has 13 residues. Germline CDR1 reads MNHEY; CDR2 reads SVGAGI. Deletions cut 2 bases from V and 7 bases from J, with 11 bases between. The CDR3 loop is CASSYGQHCGYTF. DNA for the CDR3: TGTGCCAGCAGTTACGGGCAGCACTGTGGCTACACCTTC.

This chain connects TRBV28 to TRBJ2-7; 9 bases are shared with TRBD2. J lost 6 bases, V lost 5 bases, and 11 bases had no gene match. The CDR3 contains 15 residues. Germline CDR1 is MDHEN and CDR2 is SYDVKM. CDR3 sequence: CASSERREGRSEQYF. CDR3 nucleotide sequence: TGTGCCAGCAGTGAGCGGCGGGAGGGGAGAAGCGAGCAGTACTTC.

This clonotype was found many times. This chain uses TRBV5-1 with TRBJ1-1, with D perhaps TRBD1 (6 bases). The CDR3 runs 14 residues. Germline values: CDR1 SGHRS, CDR2 YFSETQ. V lost 4 bases and J 5 bases, leaving 15 bases between the germline ends. CDR3 nucleotides: TGCGCCAGCAGCCAGACAGGCCCTCGGACTGAAGCTTTCTTT. This encodes CASSQTGPRTEAFF.

Comment on this clonotype: A much larger clone is a single base away; this may be a read error. The chain recombines TRBV7-2 with TRBJ2-7, with 10 bases fitting TRBD2. The CDR3 spans 14 residues. Losses at the gene ends were 6 bases for V and 3 bases for J; bases not matched to a gene: 5. Looked up from germline, CDR1 is SGHTA and CDR2 is FQGNSA. As DNA, the CDR3 is TGTGCCAGCAGACCCGGGACTAGCGACTACGAGCAGTACTTC. Its translation is CASRPGTSDYEQYF.

This clonotype was seen more than once but under ten times. The V call is TRBV9, the J call TRBJ1-1; the D gene is possibly TRBD1 (6 bases). Trimming took off 3 bases at V and 6 bases at J, with 18 bases between the two ends. The germline V gene has CDR1 SGDLS and CDR2 YYNGEE. CDR3 length equals 15 residues. The CDR3 DNA follows: TGTGCCAGCAGCGGCTCACAGGGTCCATTGGCTGAAGCTTTCTTT. This encodes CASSGSQGPLAEAFF.

In its sample, this clonotype was seen a few times. The chain combines TRBV5-4 with TRBJ2-5; 8 bases line up with TRBD1. The V and J ends lost 0 bases and 3 bases, in that order; junction bases with no gene match: 7. CDR3 length: 16 residues. Germline V gene data show CDR1 as SGHNT and CDR2 as YYREEE (reference sequence). This chain's CDR3 is CASSLARDRREETQYF. CDR3 nucleotide sequence: TGTGCCAGCAGCTTGGCCCGGGACAGGCGGGAAGAGACCCAGTACTTC.

This clonotype came up many times. The CDR3 nucleotides are TGTGCCAGCAGTGAAGTGGGGTTGGGCACTGAAGCTTTCTTT. Encoded protein: CASSEVGLGTEAFF. The V gene is TRBV2, the J gene TRBJ1-1; no clear D gene. The germline V gene has CDR1 SNHLY and CDR2 FYNNEI. The CDR3 sequence is 14 residues long. V gave up 1 base and J gave up 4 bases, with 10 bases separating them.